A single count supports the clone carrying this T cell receptor (beta chain). Its antigen is currently unknown. PCR primers comprised 60 Vbeta and 13 Jbeta primers. Using immunoSEQ multiplex PCR, the repertoire was profiled, and TCRdb retains in-frame clones only, with some absent. The sample shows roughly 190,000 clones, around 81% of them seen only once. This sample is drawn from a study of cytomegalovirus exposure and HLA in healthy donors. Per the germline V gene, CDR1 is SQVTM and CDR2 is ANQGSEA. The CDR3 consists of 16 residues. V was clipped by 2 bases and J by 5 bases; unmatched bases: 15. Study conclusions and caveats: Fewer N-insertions than the roughly 650-donor mean were reportedly shown by an Asian-associated ancestry cluster in a later analysis.

The chain joins TRBV29-1 to TRBJ2-7; 7 bases line up with TRBD1. The clonotype was recovered from a woman aged 30 to 39 in good health and CMV-seropositive. Sequenced: PBMCs. Here the CDR3 reads CSVEIFPQRQGHEQYF. CDR3 DNA sequence: TGCAGCGTTGAAATTTTCCCCCAAAGACAGGGTCACGAGCAGTACTTC.